A selection of T cell receptor beta chains follows, all from one sample in a study of shared clonotypes between healthy human individuals. The repertoire was sequenced with immunoSEQ multiplex PCR; TCRdb's copy has only in-frame clones and lacks some. This table holds about 2 million clones, just under 95% found once. The specimen was naive CD8+ T cells sorted from blood. The receptors derive from a man aged 18 to 30 in good health. Both conserved end residues are trimmed from each CDR3. A D gene is named only where the DNA matches it firmly.

>TRBV2|TRBD2|TRBJ2-1
ASTRLAGETEQF
>TRBV27|TRBD2|TRBJ2-5
ASSWTGGSQTQY
>TRBV2|TRBD1|TRBJ2-7
ASRKRGQSYEQY
>TRBV6-6|-|TRBJ1-5
ASSYPDSNQPQH
>TRBV11-3|TRBD2|TRBJ2-2
ASSLDWGIGQRENTGELF
>TRBV7-9|-|TRBJ2-7
ASSLGTLTDPYEQY
>TRBV27|TRBD2|TRBJ2-1
ASSLLGGSFSNEQF
>TRBV7-2|-|TRBJ2-1
ASSRLSDNEQF
>TRBV25-1|-|TRBJ2-7
ASSGAYEQY
>TRBV6-5|-|TRBJ2-7
ASSYGQGGSYEQY
>TRBV7-9|-|TRBJ1-2
ASSSTVDGYT
>TRBV11-1|TRBD1|TRBJ2-3
ASSQGQGGSTDTQY
>TRBV6-6|-|TRBJ1-3
ASSGTETGNTIY
>TRBV10-3|TRBD1|TRBJ2-7
AISDRGPYEQY
>TRBV5-3|-|TRBJ2-1
ARTSCAKRLSSYNEQF
>TRBV7-9|-|TRBJ2-7
ASSFGQFGEHEQY
>TRBV30|TRBD2|TRBJ2-5
AWSVAGGPQETQY
>TRBV19|-|TRBJ1-5
ASSTDIYYQPQH
>TRBV11-3|-|TRBJ2-2
ASSSLPGELF
>TRBV2|-|TRBJ2-1
ASSDSLTEQF
>TRBV27|-|TRBJ2-1
ASSSGSAEQF
>TRBV5-6|-|TRBJ1-1
ASSWPEAAEAF
>TRBV27|-|TRBJ2-7
ASSLLGGGEQY
>TRBV6-5|TRBD1|TRBJ1-5
ASSYGQGSNQPQH
>TRBV13|TRBD1|TRBJ1-2
ASSPRTGLDYGYT
>TRBV11-2|-|TRBJ1-4
ASSSQGATNEKLF
>TRBV6-5|TRBD2|TRBJ2-7
ASSPRDYLYEQY
>TRBV30|-|TRBJ1-5
AWSYPSGGRFNQPQH
>TRBV7-8|-|TRBJ2-7
ASSLGGAANSYEQY
>TRBV27|TRBD2|TRBJ2-1
ASSPAGGPYNEQF
>TRBV7-9|-|TRBJ2-1
ASSLDWDEQF
>TRBV4-2|-|TRBJ2-5
ASSPLGQETQY
>TRBV30|-|TRBJ1-1
AWAEGPHTEAF
>TRBV7-9|-|TRBJ2-3
ASSFRGAPDTQY
>TRBV2|TRBD1|TRBJ1-3
ASGQGHVAGGGNTIY
>TRBV6-5|-|TRBJ2-7
ASSPADRVYEQY